The 31 T cell receptor beta chains in this list originate from one sample, sequenced in a study of OX40 agonist ivuxolimab in advanced cancers. The method was immunoSEQ multiplex PCR; TCRdb's version includes in-frame clones alone and lacks a portion of them. This table holds 45,000 to 65,000 clones, more than 70% found once. The sequenced sample was CD4+ or CD8+ T cells sorted from blood, obtained in a trial of the OX40 agonist ivuxolimab. The receptors derive from an adult with an advanced solid tumor such as melanoma, head and neck, liver or kidney cancer.

This clone was recorded once. The gene calls are TRBV6-6 and TRBJ1-1; no reliable D call. The CDR3 loop spans 13 amino acids. The V end lost 0 bases, the J end lost 7 bases, and 9 bases lay between the germline ends. CDR1 and CDR2 (germline): MNHNY, SVGAGI (reference sequence). In nucleotides, the CDR3 is TGTGCCAGCAGTTACTCTGGCGGCTTTGAAGCTTTCTTT. This translates into CASSYSGGFEAFF.

This chain uses TRBV15 with TRBJ2-3; D is unclear. Germline lookup yields CDR1 LNHNV and CDR2 YYDKDF (reference sequence). The CDR3 runs to 16 residues. With 5 bases removed from V and 1 base from J, the gap between germline ends came to 16 bases. CDR3 bases: TGTGCCACCAGCTATCTAGATACCCCGGGCACAGATACGCAGTATTTT. Its protein product is CATSYLDTPGTDTQYF.

V usage is TRBV30 and J usage is TRBJ1-4; D not resolved. Trimming left V 5 bases short and J 0 bases short, with 13 bases between. The CDR3 is 15 residues long. Germline-derived CDR1 and CDR2 are GTSNPN and SVGIG (reference sequence). This CDR3 is CAWAGGSATNEKLFF. The CDR3, as DNA: TGTGCCTGGGCAGGCGGCAGCGCAACTAATGAAAAACTGTTTTTT.

The V and J genes are TRBV7-9 and TRBJ2-7; 9 bases are shared with TRBD1. From germline, CDR1 is SEHNR and CDR2 FQNEAQ (reference sequence). With V trimmed by 3 bases and J by 3 bases, 6 bases remained unmatched. This CDR3 comprises 15 residues. CDR3 region: CASSFLGTGSYEQYF. CDR3 DNA sequence: TGTGCCAGCAGCTTTCTCGGGACAGGGAGCTACGAGCAGTACTTC.

The chain joins TRBV27 to TRBJ2-3; no firm D call. The germline V and J ends were trimmed by 3 bases and 0 bases, with 13 bases remaining between them. CDR3 length equals 16 residues. Germline-derived CDR1 and CDR2 are MNHEY and SMNVEV (reference sequence). CDR3 loop: CASSLSPWRSTDTQYF. The CDR3 coding sequence is TGTGCCAGCAGTTTGTCACCCTGGCGGAGCACAGATACGCAGTATTTT.

The chain recombines TRBV23-1 with TRBJ1-4; 8 bases map to TRBD1. Being an ORF, TRBV23-1 has a function that is uncertain. The CDR3 has 18 amino acids. V was pared by 0 bases and J by 5 bases, with 11 bases of the junction left unmatched. CDR3 amino acids: CASSQSAGGAGMNEKLFF. DNA for the CDR3: TGCGCCAGCAGTCAATCGGCAGGGGGCGCCGGGATGAATGAAAAACTGTTTTTT.

This clone was seen a single time. The chain couples TRBV5-8 to TRBJ2-2; 10 bases are shared with TRBD2. CDR1 and CDR2 from the germline V gene are SGHTS and YDEGEE. The V gene end was trimmed by 3 bases and the J gene end by 4 bases; junction bases not matched to a gene: 15. This CDR3 contains 19 residues. Written as DNA, the CDR3 is TGTGCCAGCAGCTCGCCTAGAGCGGGAGGGCCTTCCCCCACCGGGGAGCTGTTTTTT. Protein product: CASSSPRAGGPSPTGELFF.

The chain links TRBV30 to TRBJ1-3; D perhaps matches TRBD1 (6 bases). CDR1 GTSNPN and CDR2 SVGIG come from the germline V gene (reference sequence). This CDR3 has 14 amino acids. V was pared by 4 bases and J by 2 bases, with 12 bases between. Here the CDR3 reads CAWNQGIAGNTIYF. DNA of the CDR3: TGTGCCTGGAACCAGGGGATCGCTGGAAACACCATATATTTT.

The chain couples TRBV2 to TRBJ1-5; D is ambiguous. Between the trimmed V and J ends, which lost 3 bases and 6 bases, there was a span of 9 bases. CDR1 and CDR2 (germline): SNHLY, FYNNEI. The CDR3 covers 13 residues. CDR3 nucleotide sequence: TGTGCCAGCAGTGATCGGGGAGGTCAGCCCCAGCATTTT. Translating gives CASSDRGGQPQHF.

This chain connects TRBV6-5 to TRBJ2-1, with D possibly matching TRBD2 (6 bases). The germline V and J ends were trimmed by 0 bases and 8 bases, with 14 bases remaining between them. The CDR3 extends over 15 amino acids. Looked up from germline, CDR1 is MNHEY and CDR2 is SVGAGI. CDR3 nucleotides: TGTGCCAGCAGTTACTCGGTTGTGGGGGGTGATGAGCAGTTCTTC. Residues: CASSYSVVGGDEQFF.

The chain employs TRBV5-6 and TRBJ1-5; tentative D call: TRBD1 (6 bases). The CDR3 has 15 amino acids. The germline V gene encodes CDR1 SGHDT and CDR2 YYEEEE. Trimming pared 3 bases from V and 3 bases from J, leaving 13 bases between. The CDR3: CASSSKDRPNQPQHF. The CDR3 coding sequence is TGTGCCAGCAGCTCGAAAGACAGGCCCAATCAGCCCCAGCATTTT.

V and J are TRBV14 and TRBJ2-3; 9 nucleotides line up with TRBD2. The germline V gene has CDR1 SGHDN and CDR2 FVKESK. This CDR3 region has 18 residues. V lost 1 base and J lost 6; bases outside the gene matches: 14. CDR3 DNA sequence: TGTGCCAGCAGCCAAGCGGGGTCAGCGGGGGGCTCTACTGATACGCAGTATTTT. Protein: CASSQAGSAGGSTDTQYF. Based on the CDR3 plus reference TRBV14 and TRBJ2-3, the full variable domain is EAGVTQFPSHSVIEKGQTVTLRCDPISGHDNLYWYRRVMGKEIKFLLHFVKESKQDESGMPNNRFLAERTGGTYSTLKVQPAELEDSGVYFCASSQAGSAGGSTDTQYFGPGTRLTVL.

V gene TRBV25-1 combines with J gene TRBJ2-7; a possible D gene is TRBD2 (5 bases). With 5 bases removed from V and 3 bases from J, the gap between germline ends came to 8 bases. The CDR3 runs to 12 residues. CDR1 and CDR2 from the germline V gene are MGHDK and SYGVNS. CDR3 nucleotide sequence: TGTGCCAGCAGTCAACTAGGCTACGAGCAGTACTTC. It encodes CASSQLGYEQYF.

The chain links TRBV12-5 to TRBJ1-2, with TRBD1 matching over 7 bases. Germline V lookup: CDR1 LGHNT, CDR2 FRNRAP. V shed 7 bases and J 2 bases; nucleotides not matched to a gene: 4. The CDR3 is made up of 13 amino acids. The CDR3: CASARDSNYGYTF. In DNA form, the CDR3 reads TGTGCTAGTGCCCGGGACAGCAACTATGGCTACACCTTC.

The gene calls are TRBV5-1 and TRBJ2-5, with TRBD2 identical over 7 bases. The J call is uncertain, as TRBJ2-7 better fits the DNA end. The V gene's germline CDR1 is SGHRS and CDR2 YFSETQ. This CDR3 spans 14 amino acids. CDR3 in DNA: TGCGCCAGCAGCTTGCGAGCGGGGCCCTACGAGCAGTACTTC. Its translation is CASSLRAGPYEQYF.

In this sample, this clone turned up a few times. V usage is TRBV7-6 and J usage is TRBJ2-1; D not certain. V shed 5 bases and J shed 4 bases, with 15 bases lying between them. The CDR3 has 15 residues. In germline, CDR1 is SGHVS, CDR2 FNYEAQ. The CDR3 protein is CASSPLARNYNEQFF. In nucleotides, the CDR3 is TGTGCCAGCAGCCCCTTGGCGCGGAATTACAATGAGCAGTTCTTC.

The V and J genes are TRBV18 and TRBJ1-3, with TRBD1 identical over 7 bases. J gave up 0 bases and V 6 bases, and 5 bases lay outside the gene matches. The CDR3 contains 15 residues. CDR1 and CDR2 (germline): KGHSH, LQKENI. The CDR3: CASSLGQSSGNTIYF. The CDR3 DNA reads as TGTGCCAGCTCGTTGGGACAGAGCTCTGGAAACACCATATATTTT.

About this clone: Relative to the germline gene, one junction end is altered; a read error may explain this. The chain joins TRBV9 to TRBJ2-1; no clear D gene. This CDR3 region has 11 residues. Germline assignment: CDR1 SGDLS and CDR2 YYNGEE. The CDR3 DNA follows: TGTGCCAGCAGTGTAGGGCACGAACAGTTCTTC. As protein: CASSVGHEQFF.

This chain links TRBV5-6 with TRBJ1-4, with 7 bases that match TRBD1. The CDR3 contains 13 residues. The ends lost 4 bases at V and 6 bases at J; junction bases unmatched: 3. Germline V gives CDR1 SGHDT, CDR2 YYEEEE. The CDR3 coding sequence is TGTGCCAGCAGCCAAACAGGGGATGAAAAACTGTTTTTT. Translated: CASSQTGDEKLFF.

DNA of the CDR3: TGTGCCAGCATGCTGGCGACGAGACAAGAGACCCAGTACTTC. This sequence encodes CASMLATRQETQYF. The V call is TRBV7-3, the J call TRBJ2-5; no reliable D call. The germline V and J ends were trimmed by 7 bases and 2 bases, with 14 bases remaining between them. The CDR3 is 14 amino acids. Germline values: CDR1 SGHTA, CDR2 FQGTGA.

This clone was seen just once. V is TRBV21-1 and J is TRBJ2-5; TRBD2, the table's D call, was not compared with the DNA. TRBV21-1 is a pseudogene locus. The CDR3 loop spans 18 amino acids. The CDR3 spells CASSKATSGRACLETQYF. DNA for the CDR3: TGTGCCAGCAGCAAAGCGACTAGCGGGAGGGCCTGCCTTGAGACCCAGTACTTC.

The gene calls are TRBV19 and TRBJ1-5; 7 bases fit TRBD1. J gave up 1 base and V 5 bases, and 8 bases lay outside the gene matches. Germline V CDR1 and CDR2: LNHDA, SQIVND (reference sequence). The CDR3 totals 16 residues. CDR3 coding DNA: TGTGCCAGTAGTGTCAGAGGGGGCGCGAGCAATCAGCCCCAGCATTTT. Its translation is CASSVRGGASNQPQHF.

The CDR3: CSVDRGMDEQYF. CDR3 coding DNA: TGCAGCGTTGACAGGGGCATGGACGAGCAGTACTTC. The chain combines TRBV29-1 with TRBJ2-7, with TRBD1 as a possible D gene (6 bases). V gave up 3 bases and J gave up 5 bases, with 11 bases separating them. Germline V lookup: CDR1 SQVTM, CDR2 ANQGSEA. The CDR3 totals 12 residues.

The gene calls are TRBV9 and TRBJ2-1, with TRBD1 as a possible D gene (5 bases). V lost 2 bases to trimming and J lost 5 bases, with 8 bases between them. Per germline, CDR1 SGDLS and CDR2 YYNGEE. The CDR3 is 13 amino acids. This chain's CDR3 is CASSVGHHNEQFF. DNA for the CDR3: TGTGCCAGCAGCGTCGGACACCACAATGAGCAGTTCTTC.

The chain employs TRBV28 and TRBJ1-2; 7 bases fit TRBD1. The CDR3 runs 16 residues. Germline loops: CDR1 MDHEN, CDR2 SYDVKM. The V gene end was trimmed by 7 bases and the J gene end by 5 bases; junction bases not matched to a gene: 16. The CDR3 bases are TGTGCCAGCACCCCCGGGACAGCCTCTTTTGGATATGGCTACACCTTC. It translates to CASTPGTASFGYGYTF.

The CDR3 protein is CASSLGDRASSGELFF. The CDR3 region has the DNA TGTGCCAGCAGCTTGGGGGACAGGGCATCATCCGGGGAGCTGTTTTTT. The V gene is TRBV7-3, the J gene TRBJ2-2; 9 bases match TRBD1. The CDR3 runs 16 residues. Germline trimming cut 3 bases from V and 6 bases from J; bases unmatched to any gene: 8. Per the germline V gene, CDR1 is SGHTA and CDR2 is FQGTGA.

V usage is TRBV5-6 and J usage is TRBJ1-1; the D gene is possibly TRBD1 (5 bases). Germline V lookup: CDR1 SGHDT, CDR2 YYEEEE. The V and J ends lost 0 bases and 0 bases respectively, with 12 bases between them. The CDR3 runs to 16 residues. This chain's CDR3 is CASSLDPGPLNTEAFF. The CDR3, as DNA: TGTGCCAGCAGCTTGGACCCGGGACCTTTGAACACTGAAGCTTTCTTT.

V and J are TRBV6-1 and TRBJ2-7; 8 bases map to TRBD2. V shed 6 bases and J 3 bases; nucleotides not matched to a gene: 10. The CDR3 spans 15 residues. Germline assignment: CDR1 MNHNS and CDR2 SASEGT. The CDR3 DNA follows: TGTGCCAGCAGGGGGGGTCAAGCGGGAGTCTACGAGCAGTACTTC. Its translation: CASRGGQAGVYEQYF.

V is TRBV15 and J is TRBJ1-1, with D tentatively TRBD1 (6 bases). CDR3 size: 17 residues. Germline V CDR1 and CDR2: LNHNV, YYDKDF (reference sequence). Trimming removed 0 bases from V and 6 bases from J, with 20 bases in between. CDR3 nucleotide sequence: TGTGCCACCAGCAGAGATCCAGGTTACAGGGTGATCCCTGAAGCTTTCTTT. Amino acid sequence: CATSRDPGYRVIPEAFF.

This chain joins TRBV5-1 and TRBJ2-7, with D perhaps matching TRBD2 (8 bases). The length of the CDR3 is 15 residues. Germline CDR1 is SGHRS and CDR2 is YFSETQ. With 0 bases removed from V and 4 bases from J, the gap between germline ends came to 14 bases. Here the CDR3 reads CASSLAGRGPYEQYF. CDR3 nucleotides: TGCGCCAGCAGCTTGGCCGGGAGGGGGCCTTACGAGCAGTACTTC.

The gene calls are TRBV2 and TRBJ1-5, with 11 positions matching TRBD1. The germline gives CDR1 SNHLY, CDR2 FYNNEI. CDR3 length: 18 amino acids. J gave up 0 bases and V 1 base, and 5 bases lay outside the gene matches. The CDR3 DNA follows: TGTGCCAGCAGTGAAGGGACAGGGGGCTTGGGTAGCAATCAGCCCCAGCATTTT. This sequence encodes CASSEGTGGLGSNQPQHF.